Listed below are T cell receptor beta chains from one sample, sequenced in a study of persistence of HIV-infected CD4 T cells. Which antigens these TCRs recognize remains unknown. Method: immunoSEQ multiplex PCR; TCRdb's copy keeps in-frame clones and lacks some. The profile shows about 40,000 clones, 70% to 80% of them singletons. Specimen: CD4+ T cells sorted from PBMCs after roughly 17-hour stimulation, collected from a patient who received antiretroviral therapy. These receptors were collected from an adult man with HIV who was CMV-seropositive. Both conserved end residues are part of each CDR3. The D gene is left open where the match is weak. The listing skips clone size in some rows; elsewhere it reads once, few, many or a size class.

medium-sized TRBJ2-1 TRBV7-2 . TGTGCCAGCAGCCTCCAGGGCGGCCTCTCCTACAATGAGCAGTTCTTC CASSLQGGLSYNEQFF
once TRBJ2-7 TRBV29-1 TRBD1 TGCAGCGTTGCCGGGACAGGGAGGCACGAGCAGTACTTC CSVAGTGRHEQYF
. TRBJ1-1 TRBV7-2 . TGTGCCAGCAGCTTAGACCCGGGGGTGGCTGAAGCTTTCTTT CASSLDPGVAEAFF
many TRBJ1-5 TRBV7-9 . TGTGCCAGCAGCTTAGAGTCCACGAAACCCCAGCATTTT CASSLESTKPQHF
. TRBJ2-1 TRBV6-6 TRBD1 TGTGCCAGCAGTTACGACAGGGGTGGAAATGAGCAGTTCTTC CASSYDRGGNEQFF
. TRBJ1-6 TRBV29-1 TRBD1 TGCAGCGTTGGAACCGGGACAGGGGGTTCACCCCTCCACTTT CSVGTGTGGSPLHF
. TRBJ2-5 TRBV5-1 . TGCGCCAGCAGCTTTACCCCAGAGACCCAGTACTTC CASSFTPETQYF
few TRBJ2-7 TRBV28 . TGTGCCAGCAGTTTCATATGGGACGAGCAGTACTTC CASSFIWDEQYF
. TRBJ2-5 TRBV6-4 . TGTGCCAGCAGCCGGGACCATAAAGAGACCCAGTACTTC CASSRDHKETQYF
. TRBJ1-2 TRBV18 . TGTGCCAGCTCACCACAAATCGGACAGTTCTATGGCTACACCTTC CASSPQIGQFYGYTF
. TRBJ2-5 TRBV30 TRBD2 TGTGCCTGGAGTCCCCTAGCGGGGGGCCGGGAGACCCAGTACTTC CAWSPLAGGRETQYF
. TRBJ1-3 TRBV27 . TGTGCCAGCAGACCAGGGAGCTCTGGAAACACCATATATTTT CASRPGSSGNTIYF
once TRBJ1-1 TRBV6-5 . TGTGCCAGCCAGGAGGAGAGATACACTGAAGCTTTCTTT CASQEERYTEAFF
. TRBJ1-3 TRBV29-1 . TGCAGCGTTGATGGCGGGACCTCTGGAAACACCATATATTTT CSVDGGTSGNTIYF
. TRBJ1-1 TRBV27 TRBD1 TGTGCCAGCAGTCAACGGGACAGGTATGAAGCTTTCTTT CASSQRDRYEAFF
few TRBJ2-5 TRBV11-3 TRBD1 TGTGCCAGCAGCTCCCCTGGACAGGGGGGGACCCAGTACTTC CASSSPGQGGTQYF
. TRBJ2-1 TRBV4-1 . TGCGCCAGCAGCCATACGCACGGGGTGTACAATGAGCAGTTCTTC CASSHTHGVYNEQFF
. TRBJ1-2 TRBV15 . TGTGCCACCAAGCGCAGGGGCGCCTCTAACTATGGCTACACCTTC CATKRRGASNYGYTF
. TRBJ2-6 TRBV27 . TGTGCCAGCAGTTTAGCGGGGGCCGGGGCCAACGTCCTGACTTTC CASSLAGAGANVLTF
few TRBJ1-1 TRBV29-1 . TGCAGCGCAGGACAAGCCTCTGGCCTTACTGAAGCTTTCTTT CSAGQASGLTEAFF
. TRBJ1-3 TRBV30 . TGTGCCTGGTACCGCTCTGGAAACACCATATATTTT CAWYRSGNTIYF
many TRBJ2-3 TRBV7-3 TRBD1 TGTGCCAGCAGCGCACGGACAGGGAGCACAGATACGCAGTATTTT CASSARTGSTDTQYF
few TRBJ2-7 TRBV29-1 TRBD1 TGCAGCGCCTGGGGACAGCTTCACGAGCAGTACTTC CSAWGQLHEQYF
once TRBJ1-5 TRBV18 . TGTGCCAGCTCACCATACAGGGCGAACAATCAGCCCCAGCATTTT CASSPYRANNQPQHF
. TRBJ2-7 TRBV4-3 . TGCGCCAGCAGCCAAGATCTTAACAGAGGCTACGAGCAGTACTTC CASSQDLNRGYEQYF
once TRBJ1-1 TRBV5-1 . TGCGCCAGCAGCTTCCGCACCATGAACACTGAAGCTTTCTTT CASSFRTMNTEAFF
. TRBJ1-3 TRBV10-3 TRBD1 TGTGCCATCAGGGGGACAGGCCGCTCTGGAAACACCATATATTTT CAIRGTGRSGNTIYF
. TRBJ2-5 TRBV3-1/TRBV3-2 . TGTGCCAGCAGCCATTACCCCAGAGGGACCCAGTACTTC CASSHYPRGTQYF
. TRBJ2-2 TRBV5-4 TRBD1 TGTGCCAGCAGCCACAGGGACAGGGAGGCGAACACCGGGGAGCTGTTTTTT CASSHRDREANTGELFF
. TRBJ1-1 TRBV4-2 TRBD1 TGTGCCAGCAGCCAAAGGGACAGGGATAGCACTGAAGCTTTCTTT CASSQRDRDSTEAFF
. TRBJ2-5 TRBV4-3 . TGCGCCAGCAGCCAGGGGATAAAAGGGCGAGGGGGAGAGACCCAGTACTTC CASSQGIKGRGGETQYF
. TRBJ1-2 TRBV4-1 TRBD1 TGCGCCAGCAGCCAAGGGGCAGGAGGACAGGGGGCTCTACGGATCTATGGCTACACCTTC CASSQGAGGQGALRIYGYTF
. TRBJ2-3 TRBV11-3 . TGTGCCAGCAGCTTAGGAGGGCGGGTGAGCACAGATACGCAGTATTTT CASSLGGRVSTDTQYF
. TRBJ2-2 TRBV7-6 TRBD1 TGTGCCAGCAGACGAGCCCGGGACAGGGGGCAGAAGAACACCGGGGAGCTGTTTTTT CASRRARDRGQKNTGELFF
few TRBJ2-7 TRBV7-8 . TGTGCCAGCAGCCGACGCGTTGGGGTCTACGAGCAGTACTTC CASSRRVGVYEQYF
. TRBJ1-1 TRBV5-1 . TGCGCCAGCAGCTTGGGAGCCCTCAACACTGAAGCTTTCTTT CASSLGALNTEAFF
. TRBJ2-2 TRBV7-2 TRBD2 TGTGCCAGCAGCGTAGGAGAGAGGACTAGCGGAGTCGGGGAGCTGTTTTTT CASSVGERTSGVGELFF
. TRBJ1-2 TRBV30 . TGTGCCTGGAGTGGGGGTGGACACTATGGCTACACCTTC CAWSGGGHYGYTF
. TRBJ1-4 TRBV30 . TGTGCCTGGAGTGTTACGGCAGGGCGGAATGAAAAACTGTTTTTT CAWSVTAGRNEKLFF
few TRBJ2-2 TRBV9 . TGTGCCAGCAGCGCAAGGGACCGTAACACCGGGGAGCTGTTTTTT CASSARDRNTGELFF
. TRBJ2-7 TRBV6-2/TRBV6-3 . TGTGCCAGCAGCAGCACCGGGACAATTACCTACGAGCAGTACTTC CASSSTGTITYEQYF
. TRBJ1-5 TRBV7-9 . TGTGCCAGCAGCTTACTTCAAGCTCAGCCCCAGCATTTT CASSLLQAQPQHF
. TRBJ2-1 TRBV5-1 TRBD1 TGCGCCAGCAGCTTGGCCGACAGGGCCGGTGAGCAGTTCTTC CASSLADRAGEQFF
. TRBJ1-4 TRBV6-5 . TGTGCCAGCAGTTTTGAGGGTTCAGGGAATGAAAAACTGTTTTTT CASSFEGSGNEKLFF
once TRBJ2-5 TRBV5-1 TRBD2 TGCGCCAGCAGCTTGGGAACGGGACTAAAAGAGACCCAGTACTTC CASSLGTGLKETQYF
. TRBJ2-7 TRBV18 TRBD1 TGTGCCAGCTCACCAGGACAGGGAGAAACCTACGAGCAGTACTTC CASSPGQGETYEQYF
. TRBJ2-5 TRBV6-5 . TGTGCCAGCAGAAGCGGAGTGGAGACCCAGTACTTC CASRSGVETQYF
once TRBJ1-5 TRBV19 TRBD1 TGTGCCAGTAGTTCCCGACAGGGGAGGAGGGAGCCCCAGCATTTT CASSSRQGRREPQHF
. TRBJ1-1 TRBV12-5 . TGTGCTAGTGGTTTGGTTAGAGGGATGAACACTGAAGCTTTCTTT CASGLVRGMNTEAFF
. TRBJ1-2 TRBV10-3 TRBD1 TGTGCCATCAGTGACCGACAGGGGGCCTACTATGGCTACACCTTC CAISDRQGAYYGYTF
. TRBJ2-7 TRBV4-2 . TGTGCCAGCAGCGGCTGGGAGAGCTCCTACGAGCAGTACTTC CASSGWESSYEQYF
few TRBJ2-4 TRBV6-2/TRBV6-3 TRBD1 TGTGCCAGTAGCGCGACCGGGACAGGAAAAAACATTCAGTACTTC CASSATGTGKNIQYF
. TRBJ1-3 TRBV6-1 . TGTGCCAGCAGTGAAGCAACAACCTCTGGAAACACCATATATTTT CASSEATTSGNTIYF